Each of the 13 T cell receptor beta chains below was sequenced from the same sample in a study of cytomegalovirus exposure and HLA in healthy donors. PCR amplification relied on 60 Vbeta primers (plus 13 Jbeta primers). Sequenced by immunoSEQ multiplex PCR; TCRdb stores in-frame clones only, minus some. The sample has 65,000 to 85,000 clones, roughly 76% seen once. The sample was PBMCs. The receptors were gathered from a male donor in good health and CMV-seropositive.

Worth noting for this clone: This sample also contains other DNA sequences that code for the same CDR3. CDR3 sequence reads: CASRDSGGPIYEQYF. The CDR3 DNA follows: TGTGCCAGCAGAGACAGCGGGGGGCCGATTTACGAGCAGTACTTC. The chain has TRBV6-5 and TRBJ2-7; 9 bases are shared with TRBD2. The CDR3 extends over 15 amino acids. Germline loops: CDR1 MNHEY, CDR2 SVGAGI. The V and J ends lost 6 bases and 4 bases, in that order; junction bases with no gene match: 10.

V and J are TRBV7-9 and TRBJ1-1, with D maybe TRBD1 (5 bases). Per the germline V gene, CDR1 is SEHNR and CDR2 is FQNEAQ (reference sequence). Trimming took 1 base from V and 4 from J, leaving 10 bases between them. The CDR3 length is 14 residues. The CDR3 DNA follows: TGTGCCAGCAGCTTAGACATCCAGGGCACTGAAGCTTTCTTT. Translated: CASSLDIQGTEAFF.

This chain joins TRBV30 and TRBJ2-5, with D perhaps matching TRBD1 (5 bases). The J call is in doubt because the DNA end fits TRBJ2-7 better. The V gene's germline CDR1 is GTSNPN and CDR2 SVGIG (reference sequence). The CDR3 consists of 12 residues. As DNA, the CDR3 is TGTGCCTGGAGTGTAGGGGTCTACGAGCAGTACTTC. It specifies CAWSVGVYEQYF.

Here the CDR3 reads CASSTQGASGYTF. CDR3 DNA: TGTGCCAGCAGTACACAGGGGGCTAGTGGCTACACCTTC. The V gene is TRBV28, the J gene TRBJ1-2; TRBD1 aligns across 9 bases. Per germline, CDR1 MDHEN and CDR2 SYDVKM. The CDR3 runs to 13 residues. Trimming at V came to 5 bases and at J to 7 bases, leaving 5 bases not matched to a gene.

In this sample, this clone turned up a few times. J is TRBJ2-2 and V is TRBV9, with D maybe TRBD2 (5 bases). This CDR3 spans 17 amino acids. Deletions cut 0 bases from V and 1 base from J, with 13 bases between. Germline values: CDR1 SGDLS, CDR2 YYNGEE. CDR3 bases: TGTGCCAGCAGCGTAGCTGAAGGACTCCGGAACACCGGGGAGCTGTTTTTT. Translation gives CASSVAEGLRNTGELFF.

The chain couples TRBV19 to TRBJ2-5; 8 nucleotides agree with TRBD1. This CDR3 comprises 15 residues. Losses at the gene ends were 5 bases for V and 4 bases for J; bases not matched to a gene: 9. Germline V gene sequence: CDR1 LNHDA, CDR2 SQIVND (reference sequence). CDR3 protein: CASSAPPGTGETQYF. CDR3 DNA sequence: TGTGCCAGTAGTGCCCCCCCCGGGACAGGAGAGACCCAGTACTTC.

The rearrangement uses TRBV6-6 and TRBJ2-1; 12 nucleotides agree with TRBD2. CDR3 length equals 13 residues. Germline CDR1 reads MNHNY; CDR2 reads SVGAGI (reference sequence). Germline trimming cut 6 bases from V and 9 bases from J; bases unmatched to any gene: 3. CDR3 residues: CASRSSGGGEQFF. CDR3 nucleotide sequence: TGTGCCAGCAGATCTAGCGGGGGGGGTGAGCAGTTCTTC.

V usage is TRBV9 and J usage is TRBJ2-2, with D possibly TRBD1 on 6 matching bases. The CDR3 is 13 residues long. V was pared by 6 bases and J by 1 base, with 7 bases between. Germline CDR1 and CDR2: SGDLS and YYNGEE. Here the CDR3 DNA reads TGTGCCAGCATGGGACAGAACACCGGGGAGCTGTTTTTT. Amino acid sequence: CASMGQNTGELFF.

The chain links TRBV6-5 to TRBJ2-3; no firm D call. From germline, CDR1 is MNHEY and CDR2 SVGAGI. The CDR3 loop spans 16 amino acids. V gave up 4 bases and J gave up 6 bases, with 20 bases separating them. This CDR3 is CASSSLSDWVSDTQYF. CDR3 DNA sequence: TGTGCCAGCAGTTCACTCTCTGACTGGGTTTCGGATACGCAGTATTTT.

This clone has only one observation. The chain carries TRBV21-1 and TRBJ2-7; the table's D call of TRBD2 was not tested on the DNA. TRBV21-1 is described as a pseudogene. This CDR3 has 15 amino acids. The CDR3 loop is CASSKDFGVNYEQYF. The CDR3 DNA is TGTGCCAGCAGCAAAGATTTCGGGGTAAACTACGAGCAGTACTTC.

This clone was seen only a few times. CDR3 DNA sequence: TGTGCCAGCAGTTACCGGACAGGGGGCCCTTCACCCCTCCACTTT. Translated: CASSYRTGGPSPLHF. The gene calls are TRBV28 and TRBJ1-6; TRBD1 aligns across 11 bases. The CDR3 covers 15 residues. V dropped 4 bases and J dropped 9; count of bases not matched to a gene: 5. The V gene's germline CDR1 is MDHEN and CDR2 SYDVKM.

The CDR3 DNA is TGTGCCAGCAGTCCCCGACTAGCGGGGAACACCGGGGAGCTGTTTTTT. Translated, it gives CASSPRLAGNTGELFF. The rearrangement links TRBV27 to TRBJ2-2; 10 bases match TRBD2. The CDR3 sequence is 16 residues long. J gave up 1 base and V 5 bases, and 4 bases lay outside the gene matches. Germline V CDR1 and CDR2: MNHEY, SMNVEV (reference sequence).

This sequence joins TRBV14 and TRBJ1-1; 7 bases match TRBD1. CDR1 is SGHDN and CDR2 is FVKESK in the germline V gene. Losses at the gene ends were 1 base for V and 4 bases for J; bases not matched to a gene: 6. The CDR3 is made up of 15 amino acids. CDR3 amino acids: CASSQVKQGPTEAFF. Written as DNA, the CDR3 is TGTGCCAGCAGCCAAGTTAAACAGGGGCCCACTGAAGCTTTCTTT.